These 32 T cell receptor beta chains originate from one sample sequenced in a study of siplizumab effects on memory and regulatory T cells. The assay was immunoSEQ multiplex PCR, and TCRdb's table has in-frame clones only and misses some. The sample includes just under 20,000 clones, approximately 40% of them seen just once. Their specific antigens are unknown. Over a period of roughly 6 days at 37 degrees C, the mixed lymphocyte reaction cells were cocultured. The sample taken for sequencing was CFSE-low (dividing) CD4+ T cells sorted from an allogeneic mixed lymphocyte reaction. These receptors originate from a human donor in good health; the cells came from an allogeneic mixed lymphocyte reaction. Some clones in this sample may be carry-over from other donors' samples.

This clone came up a few times. The rearrangement links TRBV7-3 to TRBJ2-2; no reliable D call. This CDR3 region has 14 residues. Looked up from germline, CDR1 is SGHTA and CDR2 is FQGTGA. The V and J ends lost 0 bases and 5 bases respectively, with 7 bases between them. CDR3 in DNA: TGTGCCAGCAGCTTAACTAGTTTGACCGGGGAGCTGTTTTTT. It codes for CASSLTSLTGELFF.

V usage is TRBV29-1 and J usage is TRBJ2-5, with D perhaps matching TRBD2 (7 bases). CDR1 SQVTM and CDR2 ANQGSEA come from the germline V gene. The CDR3 covers 11 residues. CDR3 region: CSGGAWKTQYF. CDR3 in DNA: TGCAGTGGGGGGGCTTGGAAGACCCAGTACTTC.

This clone occurred once. The CDR3 DNA is TGTGCCAGCAGCTTGTATAGTTATGGCTACACCTTC. This gives the protein CASSLYSYGYTF. The rearrangement joins TRBV7-9 to TRBJ1-2; unclear D gene. The germline CDR1 and CDR2 sequences are SEHNR and FQNEAQ (reference sequence). V was cut by 3 bases and J by 5 bases, with 7 bases left in between. CDR3 length: 12 residues.

The J gene is TRBJ1-5, the V gene TRBV30; no reliable D call. The germline CDR1 and CDR2 sequences are GTSNPN and SVGIG (reference sequence). The length of the CDR3 is 15 residues. V lost 0 bases and J 7 bases, leaving 16 bases between the germline ends. The CDR3 nucleotides are TGTGCCTGGAGTGTCCAGACCCGAGAGGAACAGCCCCAGCATTTT. Protein: CAWSVQTREEQPQHF.

The V call is TRBV15, the J call TRBJ1-1, with D possibly matching TRBD1 (6 bases). This CDR3 has 13 amino acids. Trimming took 5 bases from V and 10 from J, leaving 17 bases between them. Germline lookup yields CDR1 LNHNV and CDR2 YYDKDF (reference sequence). The CDR3 here is CATSLGARGVAFF. In DNA form, the CDR3 reads TGTGCCACCAGCTTGGGGGCCCGGGGAGTAGCTTTCTTT. Full variable domain (missing parts from reference TRBV15 and TRBJ1-1): DAMVIQNPRYQVTQFGKPVTLSCSQTLNHNVMYWYQQKSSQAPKLLFHYYDKDFNNEADTPDNFQSRRPNTSFCFLDIRSPGLGDTAMYLCATSLGARGVAFFGQGTRLTVV.

The chain employs TRBV7-3 and TRBJ1-1; D is uncertain. Germline CDR1 reads SGHTA; CDR2 reads FQGTGA. Deletions cut 3 bases from V and 1 base from J, with 6 bases between. This CDR3 spans 13 amino acids. CDR3 in amino acids: CASSFSGNTEAFF. The CDR3 region has the DNA TGTGCCAGCAGCTTTTCAGGGAACACTGAAGCTTTCTTT. The entire variable domain, with the rest obtained from reference TRBV7-3 and TRBJ1-1, is as follows: GAGVSQTPSNKVTEKGKYVELRCDPISGHTALYWYRQSLGQGPEFLIYFQGTGAADDSGLPNDRFFAVRPEGSVSTLKIQRTERGDSAVYLCASSFSGNTEAFFGQGTRLTVV.

This clone showed up just a few times. The rearrangement links TRBV7-2 to TRBJ2-7; D gene ambiguous. Trimming took 3 bases from V and 0 from J, leaving 0 bases between them. Germline CDR1 reads SGHTA; CDR2 reads FQGNSA. The CDR3 consists of 11 residues. Here the CDR3 reads CASSFSYEQYF. In nucleotides, the CDR3 is TGTGCCAGCAGCTTCTCCTACGAGCAGTACTTC.

The chain carries TRBV19 and TRBJ1-1, with D maybe TRBD1 (5 bases). Trimming cost V 3 bases and J 4 bases, with 15 bases left between them. Germline assignment: CDR1 LNHDA and CDR2 SQIVND (reference sequence). This CDR3 has 15 amino acids. The CDR3 nucleotides are TGTGCCAGTAGTATCGCGAAGGGGTTGTTCACTGAAGCTTTCTTT. Protein: CASSIAKGLFTEAFF.

This clone was seen just once. The chain uses TRBV5-6 and TRBJ2-6, with D hard to call. Germline V gene lookup returns CDR1 SGHDT and CDR2 YYEEEE. This CDR3 spans 16 amino acids. The V and J ends lost 1 base and 0 bases respectively, with 8 bases between them. CDR3 region: CASSLIYISGANVLTF. The DNA for the CDR3 is TGTGCCAGCAGCTTGATCTATATCTCTGGGGCCAACGTCCTGACTTTC. The variable domain in full, with the rest retrieved from reference TRBV5-6 and TRBJ2-6, is DAGVTQSPTHLIKTRGQQVTLRCSPKSGHDTVSWYQQALGQGPQFIFQYYEEEERQRGNFPDRFSGHQFPNYSSELNVNALLLGDSALYLCASSLIYISGANVLTFGAGSRLTVL.

A few counts support this clone. V and J are TRBV2 and TRBJ1-6; the match to TRBD1 covers 9 bases. The CDR3 has 14 amino acids. CDR1 SNHLY and CDR2 FYNNEI come from the germline V gene. V lost 7 bases and J lost 9; bases outside the gene matches: 7. The CDR3, as DNA: TGTGCCAGCACCCGGGACAGGGTCAGTTCACCCCTCCACTTT. Protein product: CASTRDRVSSPLHF.

Sample share makes this clone medium-sized. The gene calls are TRBV5-5 and TRBJ1-2, with D unclear. Germline values: CDR1 SGHKS, CDR2 YYEKEE (reference sequence). This CDR3 is built from 13 residues. V lost 5 bases and J lost 4, with 12 bases in between. The CDR3 sequence is CASRATESYGYTF. The CDR3 DNA reads as TGTGCCAGCAGGGCTACTGAAAGCTATGGCTACACCTTC.

The V gene is TRBV18, the J gene TRBJ2-5; 12 bases match TRBD2. The CDR3 loop spans 15 amino acids. With V trimmed by 5 bases and J by 5 bases, 6 bases remained unmatched. Germline V gene data show CDR1 as KGHSH and CDR2 as LQKENI. CDR3 residues: CASSLGLAGFETQYF. DNA of the CDR3: TGTGCCAGCTCATTAGGACTAGCGGGGTTTGAGACCCAGTACTTC. Supplemented by reference TRBV18 and TRBJ2-5, the full variable domain reads NAGVMQNPRHLVRRRGQEARLRCSPMKGHSHVYWYRQLPEEGLKFMVYLQKENIIDESGMPKERFSAEFPKEGPSILRIQQVVRGDSAAYFCASSLGLAGFETQYFGPGTRLLVL.

The V call is TRBV6-6, the J call TRBJ1-2, with D unclear. Per germline, CDR1 MNHNY and CDR2 SVGAGI (reference sequence). The length of the CDR3 is 15 residues. Trimming cost V 7 bases and J 2 bases, with 17 bases left between them. Written as DNA, the CDR3 is TGTGCCAGCACCCAGAGGCGTGAGCCGAACTATGGCTACACCTTC. It yields the protein CASTQRREPNYGYTF.

The chain couples TRBV29-1 to TRBJ1-5; D is ambiguous. The CDR3 covers 13 residues. Germline V lookup: CDR1 SQVTM, CDR2 ANQGSEA. V shed 0 bases and J shed 4 bases, with 7 bases lying between them. CDR3 residues: CSVEDRPNQPQHF. The CDR3 nucleotides read TGCAGCGTTGAAGATCGTCCGAATCAGCCCCAGCATTTT.

The chain links TRBV10-2 to TRBJ2-7, with D perhaps matching TRBD2 (6 bases). V was trimmed by 7 bases and J by 0 bases, leaving 16 bases between them. Germline V lookup: CDR1 WSHSY, CDR2 SAAADI. This CDR3 has 15 amino acids. CDR3 DNA: TGCGCCAGCACCCGTTATGGGAGGACCTCCTACGAGCAGTACTTC. It is translated as CASTRYGRTSYEQYF.

The chain recombines TRBV5-4 with TRBJ2-5; 9 bases agree with TRBD2. Germline V gives CDR1 SGHNT, CDR2 YYREEE (reference sequence). With 4 bases clipped from V and 4 bases from J, the junction kept 11 bases outside the gene matches. The CDR3 has 16 residues. This chain's CDR3 is CASSLGVGLASETQYF. The CDR3 region has the DNA TGTGCCAGCAGCCTGGGGGTGGGACTAGCTTCAGAGACCCAGTACTTC.

This clone was counted ten times or more. The chain employs TRBV9 and TRBJ2-2, with unresolved D. Germline V gives CDR1 SGDLS, CDR2 YYNGEE. CDR3 size: 13 residues. V gave up 2 bases and J gave up 4 bases, with 6 bases separating them. CDR3 loop: CASSVWVTGELFF. CDR3 in DNA: TGTGCCAGCAGCGTCTGGGTCACCGGGGAGCTGTTTTTT.

The rearrangement uses TRBV10-3 and TRBJ2-3, with TRBD2 matching 13 bases. Germline assignment: CDR1 ENHRY and CDR2 SYGVKD. This CDR3 region has 15 residues. Germline trimming cut 10 bases from V and 4 bases from J; bases unmatched to any gene: 8. CDR3 DNA: TGTGCCACCCACCGGACTAGCGGGGGTGCAGATACGCAGTATTTT. Translating gives CATHRTSGGADTQYF.

This chain uses TRBV4-1 with TRBJ1-2; TRBD1 might be the D (5 bases). The CDR3 runs 15 residues. The V gene lost 6 bases and the J gene lost 7 bases, with 21 bases spanning the gap. In germline, CDR1 is MGHRA, CDR2 YSYEKL. CDR3 residues: CASRLPGGALGGYTF. In DNA form, the CDR3 reads TGCGCCAGCAGACTTCCGGGGGGAGCTCTCGGTGGCTACACCTTC.

This chain joins TRBV5-5 and TRBJ1-2; D not certain. The CDR3 runs 11 residues. V was clipped by 2 bases and J by 2 bases, with 1 base between them. CDR1 is SGHKS and CDR2 is YYEKEE in the germline V gene (reference sequence). The CDR3 bases are TGTGCCAGCAGCTTAAACTATGGCTACACCTTC. Its protein product is CASSLNYGYTF.

J is TRBJ2-7 and V is TRBV2; a possible D gene is TRBD1 (5 bases). The germline gives CDR1 SNHLY, CDR2 FYNNEI. This CDR3 has 14 amino acids. Trimming pared 2 bases from V and 3 bases from J, leaving 11 bases between. CDR3 in DNA: TGTGCCAGCAGTGAACAGGGTTTAGACTACGAGCAGTACTTC. The encoded protein is CASSEQGLDYEQYF.

This clone has a single count. The chain carries TRBV11-2 and TRBJ2-4; TRBD2 might be the D (5 bases). V was trimmed by 0 bases and J by 8 bases, leaving 14 bases between them. This CDR3 is 15 amino acids long. Germline V gene data show CDR1 as SGHAT and CDR2 as FQNNGV. The CDR3 sequence is CASSLDGLSEDIQYF. The CDR3 DNA reads as TGTGCCAGCAGCTTAGATGGGCTGTCGGAGGACATTCAGTACTTC.

The chain couples TRBV19 to TRBJ2-3; D gene uncertain. V dropped 1 base and J dropped 0 bases, with 8 bases sitting between them. Germline lookup yields CDR1 LNHDA and CDR2 SQIVND (reference sequence). The CDR3 loop spans 15 amino acids. The CDR3 coding sequence is TGTGCCAGTAGTATAGGAGGCCTGAGCACAGATACGCAGTATTTT. This codes for CASSIGGLSTDTQYF.

The chain has TRBV5-1 and TRBJ2-2; unclear D gene. Germline CDR1 reads SGHRS; CDR2 reads YFSETQ. The CDR3 loop spans 14 amino acids. The V and J ends lost 0 bases and 3 bases respectively, with 6 bases between them. The CDR3 here is CASSLGVDTGELFF. The DNA of the CDR3 is TGCGCCAGCAGCTTGGGGGTCGACACCGGGGAGCTGTTTTTT.

Only one count was recorded for this clone. The V call is TRBV28, the J call TRBJ2-1, with D perhaps matching TRBD2 (5 bases). This CDR3 has 14 amino acids. V was clipped by 2 bases and J by 3 bases, with 8 bases between them. CDR1 MDHEN and CDR2 SYDVKM come from the germline V gene. CDR3: CASSLREHYNEQFF. The CDR3 DNA sequence: TGTGCCAGCAGTTTACGGGAACACTACAATGAGCAGTTCTTC.

As to this clone: Germline and junction disagree at one end, which may indicate a read error. This sequence joins TRBV5-1 and TRBJ2-1, with D maybe TRBD1 (5 bases). The CDR3 runs to 12 residues. Germline values: CDR1 SGHRS, CDR2 YFSETQ. CDR3 sequence reads: CASNLDTSNPFF. The CDR3 DNA follows: TGCGCCAGCAACTTGGACACCTCAAACCCGTTCTTC. Full variable domain (rest looked up from reference TRBV5-1 and TRBJ2-1): KAGVTQTPRYLIKTRGQQVTLSCSPISGHRSVSWYQQTPGQGLQFLFEYFSETQRNKGNFPGRFSGRQFSNSRSEMNVSTLELGDSALYLCASNLDTSNPFFGPGTRLTVL.

This chain connects TRBV29-1 to TRBJ2-1, with a weak D call TRBD1 (5 bases). The CDR3 spans 14 residues. The ends were cut back, 4 bases at V and 0 bases at J, with 10 bases in the middle. Germline lookup yields CDR1 SQVTM and CDR2 ANQGSEA. This chain's CDR3 is CSVATRASYNEQFF. The CDR3 nucleotides are TGCAGCGTTGCCACCAGGGCCTCCTACAATGAGCAGTTCTTC.

This clone was recorded a few times. The V gene is TRBV5-1, the J gene TRBJ2-2; TRBD1 might be the D (6 bases). Per germline, CDR1 SGHRS and CDR2 YFSETQ. The CDR3 contains 15 residues. V was pared by 5 bases and J by 0 bases, with 11 bases between. CDR3 residues: CASRLGHTNTGELFF. CDR3 sequence (DNA): TGCGCCAGCAGACTGGGACATACGAACACCGGGGAGCTGTTTTTT.

The chain is built from TRBV6-1 and TRBJ2-7, with a tentative D call TRBD2 (5 bases). Germline V gene data show CDR1 as MNHNS and CDR2 as SASEGT. V gave up 8 bases and J gave up 4 bases, with 18 bases separating them. This CDR3 is built from 14 residues. The CDR3 reads CASSESGRGYEQYF. The CDR3 nucleotides read TGTGCCAGCTCCGAATCGGGTCGGGGTTACGAGCAGTACTTC.

The chain uses TRBV6-5 and TRBJ1-4; D possibly corresponds to TRBD1 (6 bases). The CDR3 totals 15 residues. Germline V CDR1 and CDR2: MNHEY, SVGAGI. The V gene lost 6 bases and the J gene lost 8 bases, with 19 bases spanning the gap. Here the CDR3 reads CASSQTARGGEKLFF. The CDR3 coding sequence is TGTGCCAGCAGCCAGACAGCTCGAGGGGGAGAAAAACTGTTTTTT.

This clone is termed medium-sized. This sequence joins TRBV20-1 and TRBJ2-3, with unresolved D. Germline CDR1 DFQATT, CDR2 SNEGSKA (reference sequence). CDR3 length equals 11 residues. Between the trimmed V and J ends, which lost 3 bases and 7 bases, there was a span of 8 bases. CDR3 sequence (DNA): TGCAGTGCTAGTAACCTTAATACGCAGTATTTT. It is translated as CSASNLNTQYF.

By share, this clone ranks as medium-sized. The J gene is TRBJ2-1, the V gene TRBV9; 9 bases map to TRBD1. Germline-derived CDR1 and CDR2 are SGDLS and YYNGEE. The CDR3 sequence is 16 residues long. Losses at the gene ends were 4 bases for V and 0 bases for J; bases not matched to a gene: 5. CDR3 region: CASSPGTGSSYNEQFF. The CDR3 nucleotides read TGTGCCAGCAGCCCTGGGACAGGGAGCTCCTACAATGAGCAGTTCTTC.